These 17 T cell receptor beta chains came from one sample sequenced in a study of T cell responses to AZD1222 COVID-19 vaccine. TCRdb's copy holds only in-frame clones and misses some; the assay was immunoSEQ multiplex PCR. Altogether about 100,000 clones are present, more than 75% being singletons, with the ten largest covering under 4.5%. Sequences were derived from peripheral blood, sampled on day 0 of MenACWY control vaccination. The receptor set was obtained from an adult in good health.

The chain is built from TRBV5-4 and TRBJ2-7; the match to TRBD2 covers 10 bases. The CDR3 spans 15 residues. J lost 2 bases, V lost 2 bases, and 4 bases had no gene match. Per the germline V gene, CDR1 is SGHNT and CDR2 is YYREEE (reference sequence). The CDR3 DNA follows: TGTGCCAGCAGCTTTACTAGCGGGGACCCCTACGAGCAGTACTTC. Translating gives CASSFTSGDPYEQYF. The full variable domain, completed using reference TRBV5-4 and TRBJ2-7, is ETGVTQSPTHLIKTRGQQVTLRCSSQSGHNTVSWYQQALGQGPQFIFQYYREEENGRGNFPPRFSGLQFPNYSSELNVNALELDDSALYLCASSFTSGDPYEQYFGPGTRLTVT.

The V call is TRBV27, the J call TRBJ1-1; D unresolved. V lost 6 bases, J lost 0 bases, and 8 bases lay in between. The CDR3 sequence is 13 residues long. Germline lookup yields CDR1 MNHEY and CDR2 SMNVEV (reference sequence). The CDR3 nucleotides are TGTGCCAGCAGGGATGCTCTGAACACTGAAGCTTTCTTT. Translation: CASRDALNTEAFF.

This clone was detected only a few times. The chain carries TRBV19 and TRBJ2-1, with D unresolved. The CDR3 totals 12 residues. Germline CDR1 reads LNHDA; CDR2 reads SQIVND (reference sequence). V was trimmed by 7 bases and J by 10 bases, leaving 14 bases between them. The CDR3 loop is CASTGSGNEQFF. The DNA for the CDR3 is TGTGCCAGTACGGGTTCGGGTAACGAGCAGTTCTTC. The entire variable domain, with the rest obtained from reference TRBV19 and TRBJ2-1, is as follows: DGGITQSPKYLFRKEGQNVTLSCEQNLNHDAMYWYRQDPGQGLRLIYYSQIVNDFQKGDIAEGYSVSREKKESFPLTVTSAQKNPTAFYLCASTGSGNEQFFGPGTRLTVL.

V is TRBV6-5 and J is TRBJ2-7, with a possible D match to TRBD1 (6 bases). The CDR3 runs to 15 residues. Per the germline V gene, CDR1 is MNHEY and CDR2 is SVGAGI. Trimming took off 6 bases at V and 0 bases at J, with 15 bases between the two ends. The chain's CDR3 is CASSSQGISSYEQYF. CDR3 DNA: TGTGCCAGCAGCTCTCAGGGGATTAGCTCCTACGAGCAGTACTTC.

This chain connects TRBV6-2 or TRBV6-3 to TRBJ2-6; TRBD1 might be the D (6 bases). The CDR3 runs 18 residues. Trimming took 6 bases from V and 0 from J, leaving 18 bases between them. Per the germline V gene, CDR1 is MNHEY and CDR2 is SVGEGT. In DNA, the CDR3 is TGTGCCAGCAGCCCTTCCGGGACATCCGCCTCTGGGGCCAACGTCCTGACTTTC. Protein product: CASSPSGTSASGANVLTF.

The V and J genes are TRBV7-9 and TRBJ1-1; D not certain. V shed 5 bases and J shed 2 bases, with 9 bases lying between them. Germline CDR1 SEHNR, CDR2 FQNEAQ (reference sequence). This CDR3 is built from 13 residues. The CDR3 nucleotides read TGTGCCAGCAGCCCTGATGGTAACACTGAAGCTTTCTTT. Residues: CASSPDGNTEAFF.

V is TRBV24-1 and J is TRBJ1-4; possible D gene TRBD1, 6 bases. CDR1 KGHDR and CDR2 SFDVKD come from the germline V gene. This CDR3 region has 15 residues. The V end was cut by 2 bases, the J end by 7 bases, with 13 bases between. CDR3 residues: CATSDSTGSGEKLFF. In DNA, the CDR3 is TGTGCCACCAGTGATTCAACAGGGTCGGGTGAAAAACTGTTTTTT.

The genes are TRBV6-5 and TRBJ1-1, with D uncertain. CDR3 length: 12 residues. V lost 9 bases, J lost 5 bases, and 13 bases lay in between. CDR1 is MNHEY, CDR2 SVGAGI, per germline. The CDR3: CASRDFRTEAFF. Here the CDR3 DNA reads TGTGCCAGTAGAGATTTCAGGACTGAAGCTTTCTTT.

The J gene is TRBJ2-1, the V gene TRBV5-1; D gene unclear. The CDR3 has 11 residues. V gave up 1 base and J gave up 7 bases, with 3 bases separating them. The V gene's germline CDR1 is SGHRS and CDR2 YFSETQ. Here the CDR3 DNA reads TGCGCCAGCAGCTTGAGTAATGAGCAGTTCTTC. Translating it yields CASSLSNEQFF.

The chain couples TRBV6-5 to TRBJ1-3; D gene unclear. The germline V and J ends were trimmed by 0 bases and 8 bases, with 14 bases remaining between them. Per the germline V gene, CDR1 is MNHEY and CDR2 is SVGAGI. The CDR3 extends over 15 amino acids. The CDR3: CASSYSRPPGDTIYF. CDR3 DNA sequence: TGTGCCAGCAGTTACTCGAGACCCCCAGGAGACACCATATATTTT.

The gene calls are TRBV5-1 and TRBJ1-1, with 9 bases matching TRBD1. CDR1 SGHRS and CDR2 YFSETQ come from the germline V gene. J lost 3 bases, V lost 4 bases, and 19 bases had no gene match. CDR3 length: 19 amino acids. The CDR3 region is CASSPGFRTGDAGHTEAFF. As DNA, the CDR3 is TGCGCCAGCAGCCCGGGCTTTCGGACAGGGGACGCTGGGCACACTGAAGCTTTCTTT.

The V and J genes are TRBV6-5 and TRBJ1-3; D call uncertain. From germline, CDR1 is MNHEY and CDR2 SVGAGI. The CDR3 runs 15 residues. V was cut by 6 bases and J by 4 bases, with 16 bases left in between. CDR3 loop: CASSLNDIKGNTIYF. CDR3 DNA: TGTGCCAGCAGCCTTAATGACATAAAGGGAAACACCATATATTTT.

The chain joins TRBV6-4 to TRBJ2-7; maybe TRBD2 (6 bases). CDR3 length equals 13 residues. Trimming took off 3 bases at V and 1 base at J, with 7 bases between the two ends. Germline V gene lookup returns CDR1 MRHNA and CDR2 SNTAGT. The CDR3 DNA reads TGTGCCAGCAGTGATGGGAGGTCCTACGAGCAGTACTTC. This gives the protein CASSDGRSYEQYF.

The J gene is TRBJ1-2, the V gene TRBV7-6; D is unclear. Germline V gene lookup returns CDR1 SGHVS and CDR2 FNYEAQ. The CDR3 is 12 amino acids. The V and J ends lost 0 bases and 4 bases respectively, with 3 bases between them. CDR3 sequence (DNA): TGTGCCAGCAGCTTAGCAGGCTATGGCTACACCTTC. Translation gives CASSLAGYGYTF.

The chain employs TRBV29-1 and TRBJ2-5; either TRBD1 or TRBD2 may supply D (7 bases each). The CDR3 consists of 13 residues. The ends were cut back, 5 bases at V and 5 bases at J, with 15 bases in the middle. Germline values: CDR1 SQVTM, CDR2 ANQGSEA. The CDR3 region has the DNA TGCAGCGTTCCCAGGGGGGGGTACGAGACCCAGTACTTC. Translating gives CSVPRGGYETQYF.

V gene TRBV7-2 combines with J gene TRBJ2-1, with D possibly TRBD1 on 5 matching bases. The CDR3 spans 13 residues. Germline loops: CDR1 SGHTA, CDR2 FQGNSA. CDR3 sequence: CASYRQGFNEQFF. The CDR3 region has the DNA TGTGCATCATATCGTCAGGGCTTTAATGAGCAGTTCTTC.

This clone was counted a single time. The chain is built from TRBV7-2 and TRBJ1-1, with D maybe TRBD1 (5 bases). The CDR3 covers 15 residues. In germline, CDR1 is SGHTA, CDR2 FQGNSA. V was cut by 4 bases and J by 1 base, with 13 bases left in between. CDR3 coding DNA: TGTGCCAGCAGCTCAGAGGGACGGCGGAACACTGAAGCTTTCTTT. Protein: CASSSEGRRNTEAFF.